This T cell receptor beta chain derives from a study of blood T cell repertoires in COVID-19. Overall study: There were acute and convalescent COVID-19 samples, and they came from the United States, Italy and Spain.

Individuals aged about 18 to 89 years were recruited from approximately 22 US areas. Assignments of participants to cohorts depended upon their own reported clinical history. The study counted Cohort 3 donors as recovered given two negative PCRs, clearance, or symptom resolution. The protocol was immunoSEQ multiplex PCR, while the TCRdb copy is restricted to in-frame clones and leaves out a portion. In the table there are more than 250,000 clones, about 83% of which are singletons. The V gene lost 5 bases and the J gene lost 7 bases, with 20 bases spanning the gap. The CDR3 runs to 16 residues. Germline lookup yields CDR1 MGHRA and CDR2 YSYEKL.

The sample was PBMCs or T cells enriched from blood (not recorded which). The sequence derives from a woman in her forties who had recovered from COVID-19. V gene TRBV4-1 combines with J gene TRBJ1-4; D gene ambiguous. CDR3 bases: TGCGCCAGCAGCGGGAGGGAGGGATTTGGCGCTGAAAAACTGTTTTTT. Encoded protein: CASSGREGFGAEKLFF.